This T cell receptor (beta chain) was sequenced during a study of control samples from healthy donors and cancer patients. Assay used: immunoSEQ multiplex PCR; TCRdb lists only in-frame clones, some missing. The sample consists of 85,000 to 95,000 clones, approximately 90% of them appearing once. The sequence came from a woman between 65 and 79 years old in good health. Sequencing used blood.

DNA of the CDR3: TGTGCCAGCAGCTTATGGGGAGCGGGGGGCTCAGGGGCTTTCTTT. Its protein is CASSLWGAGGSGAFF. This rearrangement joins TRBV5-4 to TRBJ1-1; D perhaps matches TRBD1 (6 bases). Trimming shortened V by 2 bases and J by 11 bases, and 22 bases separated the two germline ends. CDR1 SGHNT and CDR2 YYREEE come from the germline V gene (reference sequence). This CDR3 comprises 15 residues.